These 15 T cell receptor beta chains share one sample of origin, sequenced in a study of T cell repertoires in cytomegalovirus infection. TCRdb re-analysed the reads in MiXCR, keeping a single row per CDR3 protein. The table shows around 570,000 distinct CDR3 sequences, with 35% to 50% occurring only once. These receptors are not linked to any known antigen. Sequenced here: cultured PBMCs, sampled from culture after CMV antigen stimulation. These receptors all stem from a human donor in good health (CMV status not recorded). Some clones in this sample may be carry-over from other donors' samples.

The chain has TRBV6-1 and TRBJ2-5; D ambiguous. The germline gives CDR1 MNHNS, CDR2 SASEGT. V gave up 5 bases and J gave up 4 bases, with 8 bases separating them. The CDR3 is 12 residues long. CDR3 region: CASSPLLETQYF. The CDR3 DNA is TGTGCCAGCAGTCCGCTACTAGAGACCCAGTACTTC.

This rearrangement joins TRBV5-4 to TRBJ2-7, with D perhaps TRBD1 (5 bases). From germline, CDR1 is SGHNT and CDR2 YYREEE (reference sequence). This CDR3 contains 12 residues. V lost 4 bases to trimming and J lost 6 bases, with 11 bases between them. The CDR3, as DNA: TGTGCCAGCAGCCCCCCTAGGGGCGAGCAGTACTTC. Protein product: CASSPPRGEQYF.

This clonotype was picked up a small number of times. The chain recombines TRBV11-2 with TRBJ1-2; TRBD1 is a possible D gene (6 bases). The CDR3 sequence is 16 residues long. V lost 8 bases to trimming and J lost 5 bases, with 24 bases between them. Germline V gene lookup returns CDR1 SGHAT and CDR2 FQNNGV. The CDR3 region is CASGHPSTGGGYGYTF. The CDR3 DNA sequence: TGTGCCAGCGGCCACCCCTCGACGGGAGGGGGATATGGCTACACCTTC.

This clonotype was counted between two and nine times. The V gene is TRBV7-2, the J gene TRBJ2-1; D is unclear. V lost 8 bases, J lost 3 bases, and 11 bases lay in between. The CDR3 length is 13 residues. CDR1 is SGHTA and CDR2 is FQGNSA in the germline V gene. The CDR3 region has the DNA TGTGCCAGCCGCGAGACTGGCTACAATGAGCAGTTCTTC. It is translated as CASRETGYNEQFF.

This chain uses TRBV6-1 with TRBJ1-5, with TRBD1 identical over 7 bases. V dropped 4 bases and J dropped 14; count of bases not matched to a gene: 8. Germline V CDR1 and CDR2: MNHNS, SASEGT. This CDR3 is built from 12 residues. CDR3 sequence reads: CASSGRTGLKHF. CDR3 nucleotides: TGTGCCAGCAGTGGCAGGACAGGCTTGAAGCATTTT.

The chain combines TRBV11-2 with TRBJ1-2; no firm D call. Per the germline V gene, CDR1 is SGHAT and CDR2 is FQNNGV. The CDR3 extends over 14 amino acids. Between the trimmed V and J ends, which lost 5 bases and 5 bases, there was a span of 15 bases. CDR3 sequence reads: CASSLNPGLYGYTF. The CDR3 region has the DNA TGTGCCAGCAGCCTCAACCCCGGACTATATGGCTACACCTTC.

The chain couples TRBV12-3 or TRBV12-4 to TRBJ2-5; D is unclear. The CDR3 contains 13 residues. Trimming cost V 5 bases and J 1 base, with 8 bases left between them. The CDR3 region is CASSDRPQETQYF. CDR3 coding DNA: TGTGCCAGCAGTGACCGACCCCAAGAGACCCAGTACTTC.

CDR3 loop: CASSYNRALSTEQFF. CDR3 DNA sequence: TGTGCCAGCAGTTACAACCGGGCCCTAAGTACTGAGCAGTTCTTC. This chain uses TRBV6-8 with TRBJ2-1; D is unclear. Germline CDR1 MNHGY, CDR2 SAAAGT. The CDR3 sequence is 15 residues long. Trimming took off 2 bases at V and 9 bases at J, with 17 bases between the two ends.

The CDR3 sequence: CASSPGNSNQPQHF. As DNA, the CDR3 is TGTGCCAGCTCACCAGGGAATAGCAATCAGCCCCAGCATTTT. This chain links TRBV18 with TRBJ1-5; no reliable D call. V was trimmed by 2 bases and J by 0 bases, leaving 5 bases between them. There are 14 residues in the CDR3. Germline V gene sequence: CDR1 KGHSH, CDR2 LQKENI.

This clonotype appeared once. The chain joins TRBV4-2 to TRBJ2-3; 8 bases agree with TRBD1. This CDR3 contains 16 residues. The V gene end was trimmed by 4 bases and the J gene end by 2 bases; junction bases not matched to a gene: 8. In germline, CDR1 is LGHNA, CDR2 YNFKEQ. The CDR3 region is CASSRTQTGATDTQYF. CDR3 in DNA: TGTGCCAGCAGCCGGACCCAGACAGGGGCCACAGATACGCAGTATTTT.

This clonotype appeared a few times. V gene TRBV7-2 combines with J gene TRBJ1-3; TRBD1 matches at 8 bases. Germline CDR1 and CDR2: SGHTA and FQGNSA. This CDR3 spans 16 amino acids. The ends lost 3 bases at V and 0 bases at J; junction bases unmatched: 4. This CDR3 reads CASSLGQAFSGNTIYF. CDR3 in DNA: TGTGCCAGCAGCTTGGGACAGGCCTTCTCTGGAAACACCATATATTTT.

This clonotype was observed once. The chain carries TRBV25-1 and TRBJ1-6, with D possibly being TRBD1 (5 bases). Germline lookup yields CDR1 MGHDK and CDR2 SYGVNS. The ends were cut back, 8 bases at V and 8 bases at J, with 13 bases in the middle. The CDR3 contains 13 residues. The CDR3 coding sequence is TGTGCCAGCTCGGGCCAGGGCTATTCACCCCTCCACTTT. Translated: CASSGQGYSPLHF.

CDR3 loop: CASGQRQTHQPQHF. In DNA, the CDR3 is TGTGCCAGCGGACAGAGGCAGACCCATCAGCCCCAGCATTTT. The chain links TRBV2 to TRBJ1-5; weak D call: TRBD1 (6 bases). The germline gives CDR1 SNHLY, CDR2 FYNNEI. The V end lost 8 bases, the J end lost 5 bases, and 16 bases lay between the germline ends. This CDR3 is 14 amino acids long.

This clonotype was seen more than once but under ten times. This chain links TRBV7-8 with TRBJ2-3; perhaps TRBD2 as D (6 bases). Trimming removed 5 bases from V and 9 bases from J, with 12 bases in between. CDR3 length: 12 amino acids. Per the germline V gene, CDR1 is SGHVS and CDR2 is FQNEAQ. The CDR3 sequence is CASSDPGRTQYF. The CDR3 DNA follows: TGTGCCAGCAGCGACCCAGGGAGGACGCAGTATTTT.

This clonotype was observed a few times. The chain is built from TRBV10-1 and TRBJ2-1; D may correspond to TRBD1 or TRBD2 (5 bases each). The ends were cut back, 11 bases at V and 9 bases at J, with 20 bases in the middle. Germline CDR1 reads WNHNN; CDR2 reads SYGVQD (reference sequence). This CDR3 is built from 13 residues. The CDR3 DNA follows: TGCGCCTCTGGGGCCCCTGAGAGGGGTGAGCAGTTCTTC. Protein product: CASGAPERGEQFF.